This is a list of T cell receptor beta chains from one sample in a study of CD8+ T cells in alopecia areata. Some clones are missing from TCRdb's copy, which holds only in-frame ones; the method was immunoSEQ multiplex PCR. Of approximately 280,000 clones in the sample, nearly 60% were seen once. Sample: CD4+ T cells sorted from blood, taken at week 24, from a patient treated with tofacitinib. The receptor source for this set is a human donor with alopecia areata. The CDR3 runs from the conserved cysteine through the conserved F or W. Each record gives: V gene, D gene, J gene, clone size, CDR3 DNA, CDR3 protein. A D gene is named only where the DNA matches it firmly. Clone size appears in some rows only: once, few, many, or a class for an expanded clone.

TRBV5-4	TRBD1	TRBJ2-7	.	TGTGCCAGCAGGCCTTCCGGGACAGGGATGTACGAGCAGTACTTC	CASRPSGTGMYEQYF
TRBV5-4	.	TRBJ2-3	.	TGTGCCAGCAGCTGGTCGGGGAATCCTAGCACAGATACGCAGTATTTT	CASSWSGNPSTDTQYF
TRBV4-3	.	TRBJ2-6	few	TGCGCCAGCAGCGAGGGGACCGCTGGGGCCAACGTCCTGACTTTC	CASSEGTAGANVLTF
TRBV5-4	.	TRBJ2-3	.	TGTGCCAGCAGTGGCACAAGCACAGATACGCAGTATTTT	CASSGTSTDTQYF
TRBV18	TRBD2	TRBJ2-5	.	TGTGCCAGCTCACCAGGGACTAGCGGGGACTCAGAGACCCAGTACTTC	CASSPGTSGDSETQYF
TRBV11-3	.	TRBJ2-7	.	TGTGCCAGCAGCCCTGGACGGGGTAGGGGGAACTACGAGCAGTACTTC	CASSPGRGRGNYEQYF
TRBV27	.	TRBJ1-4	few	TGTGCCAGCAGGGCAGAGGGCGCGGGTGAAAAACTGTTTTTT	CASRAEGAGEKLFF
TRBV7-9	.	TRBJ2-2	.	TGTGCCAGCAGCCTCAGACCAACCGGGGAGCTGTTTTTT	CASSLRPTGELFF
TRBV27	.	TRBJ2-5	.	TGTGCCAGCAGTTTAGCAGGGACTGAGACCCAGTACTTC	CASSLAGTETQYF
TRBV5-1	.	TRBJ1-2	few	TGCGCCAGCAGCTTGGAGTCTGTCTTGGGGTCCAACTATGGCTACACCTTC	CASSLESVLGSNYGYTF
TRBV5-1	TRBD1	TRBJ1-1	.	TGCGCCAGCAGCCCCGTGTGGGGACAGGGGAACACTGAAGCTTTCTTT	CASSPVWGQGNTEAFF
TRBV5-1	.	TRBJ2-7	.	TGCGCCAGCAGCTTGGTCGAGACAGCCTCCTACGAGCAGTACTTC	CASSLVETASYEQYF
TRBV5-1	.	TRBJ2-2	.	TGCGCCAGCAGACAGGTGAACACCGGGGAGCTGTTTTTT	CASRQVNTGELFF
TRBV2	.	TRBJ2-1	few	TGTGCCATTACATTGGGGGCCTCCTACAATGAGCAGTTCTTC	CAITLGASYNEQFF
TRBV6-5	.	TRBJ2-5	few	TGTGCCAGCAGTTACATGGAGACCCAGTACTTC	CASSYMETQYF
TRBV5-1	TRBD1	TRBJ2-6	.	TGCGCCAGCAGCCCCAGACAGGGGGCAGGGGCCAACGTCCTGACTTTC	CASSPRQGAGANVLTF
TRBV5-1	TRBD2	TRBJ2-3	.	TGCGCCAGCCGACCGCTAGCGGGGGGGCCAGATACGCAGTATTTT	CASRPLAGGPDTQYF
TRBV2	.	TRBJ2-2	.	TGTGCCAGCAGTGATCGAGGAGTAAGGAACACCGGGGAGCTGTTTTTT	CASSDRGVRNTGELFF
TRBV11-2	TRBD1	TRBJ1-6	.	TGTGCCAGCAGCGTAAAGACAGGGAGGGATAATTCACCCCTCCACTTT	CASSVKTGRDNSPLHF
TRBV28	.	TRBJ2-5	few	TGTGCCAGCAGCCCAAGCGTTTGGAAGTCAGAGACCCAGTACTTC	CASSPSVWKSETQYF
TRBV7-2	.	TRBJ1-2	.	TGTGCCAGCATCGGCTTGGAAACCAACTATGGCTACACCTTC	CASIGLETNYGYTF
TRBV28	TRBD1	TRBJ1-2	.	TGTGCCAGCAGTTCCGGGACAGTCGGCTACACCTTC	CASSSGTVGYTF
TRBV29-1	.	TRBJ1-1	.	TGCAGCGTTGCAACCGGGAGCCTAGCCGAAGCTTTCTTT	CSVATGSLAEAFF
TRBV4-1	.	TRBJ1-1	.	TGCGCCAGCAGGATCAGCCAGGTCTCGAACACTGAAGCTTTCTTT	CASRISQVSNTEAFF
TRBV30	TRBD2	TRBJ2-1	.	TGTGCCTGGAGTAAGGGAGGGACGGGCTCCTACAATGAGCAGTTCTTC	CAWSKGGTGSYNEQFF
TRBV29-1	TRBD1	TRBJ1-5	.	TGCAGCGCTGTGACAGGGCTTAATCAGCCCCAGCATTTT	CSAVTGLNQPQHF
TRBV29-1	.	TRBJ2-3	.	TGCAGCGTTGAAGAACCGGGGCAGGGAAGCACAGATACGCAGTATTTT	CSVEEPGQGSTDTQYF